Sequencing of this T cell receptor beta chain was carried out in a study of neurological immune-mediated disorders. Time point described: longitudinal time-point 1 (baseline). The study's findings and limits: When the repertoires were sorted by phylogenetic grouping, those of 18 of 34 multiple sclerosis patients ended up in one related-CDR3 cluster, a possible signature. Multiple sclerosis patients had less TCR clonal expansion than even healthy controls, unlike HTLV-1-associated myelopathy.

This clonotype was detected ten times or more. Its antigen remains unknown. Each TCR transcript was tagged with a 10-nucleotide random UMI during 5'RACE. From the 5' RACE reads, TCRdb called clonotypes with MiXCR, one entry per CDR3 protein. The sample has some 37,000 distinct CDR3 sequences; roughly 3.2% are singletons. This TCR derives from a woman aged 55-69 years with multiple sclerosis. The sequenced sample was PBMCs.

The CDR3 sequence is CASSLIPSGGETQYF. CDR3 coding DNA: TGCGCCAGCAGCTTAATCCCTTCCGGGGGAGAGACCCAGTACTTC. The chain is built from TRBV5-1 and TRBJ2-5; possibly TRBD2 for D (6 bases). The CDR3 contains 15 residues. Per germline, CDR1 SGHRS and CDR2 YFSETQ. Deletions cut 2 bases from V and 4 bases from J, with 15 bases between.